One and the same sample provided the 30 T cell receptor beta chains below, sequenced in a study of blood T cell repertoires in COVID-19. Some clones are missing from TCRdb's copy, which holds only in-frame ones; the method was immunoSEQ multiplex PCR. The sample yields roughly 250,000 clones, around 79% seen once. The source material was peripheral blood. The source of these receptors is an elderly woman with acute or convalescent COVID-19.

V gene TRBV7-2 combines with J gene TRBJ2-2; 8 bases align to TRBD2. In germline, CDR1 is SGHTA, CDR2 FQGNSA. The CDR3 consists of 17 residues. V was pared by 7 bases and J by 4 bases, with 14 bases of the junction left unmatched. This CDR3 reads CASTPRAAGEGTGELFF. CDR3 in DNA: TGTGCCAGCACCCCCCGGGCAGCGGGAGAGGGCACCGGGGAGCTGTTTTTT.

This clone came up once. The chain uses TRBV3-1 (or the pseudogene TRBV3-2) and TRBJ2-3; 11 bases match TRBD2. This CDR3 has 15 residues. Per the germline V gene, CDR1 is LGHDT and CDR2 is YNNKEL (reference sequence). After removal of 5 bases from V and 3 bases from J, the junction contained 4 bases not matched to a gene. The CDR3, as DNA: TGTGCCAGCAGCTCAAGACTAGCGGGGACAGATACGCAGTATTTT. This codes for CASSSRLAGTDTQYF.

In its sample, this clone was seen a few times. The genes are TRBV7-9 and TRBJ1-2; D uncertain. This CDR3 spans 15 amino acids. Germline V gene lookup returns CDR1 SEHNR and CDR2 FQNEAQ (reference sequence). V was pared by 1 base and J by 6 bases, with 15 bases between. CDR3 sequence reads: CASSLVGGRIHGYTF. Written as DNA, the CDR3 is TGTGCCAGCAGCTTAGTCGGAGGGAGGATTCATGGCTACACCTTC.

This clone showed up just a few times. The V and J genes are TRBV9 and TRBJ2-7; unclear D gene. Trimming removed 0 bases from V and 5 bases from J, with 15 bases in between. There are 15 residues in the CDR3. Germline loops: CDR1 SGDLS, CDR2 YYNGEE. The CDR3 bases are TGTGCCAGCAGCGTAGGCTCCTTTTTTAGCAACGAGCAGTACTTC. Translation: CASSVGSFFSNEQYF. The complete variable domain, with remaining parts taken from reference TRBV9 and TRBJ2-7, reads DSGVTQTPKHLITATGQRVTLRCSPRSGDLSVYWYQQSLDQGLQFLIQYYNGEERAKGNILERFSAQQFPDLHSELNLSSLELGDSALYFCASSVGSFFSNEQYFGPGTRLTVT.

CDR3 DNA sequence: TGTGCCAGCGAGCAGACAGGTTCCCCACAAGAGACCCAGTACTTC. Translation gives CASEQTGSPQETQYF. The V and J genes are TRBV2 and TRBJ2-5, with D maybe TRBD1 (6 bases). V was clipped by 8 bases and J by 2 bases, with 18 bases between them. CDR3 length equals 15 residues. Germline V gene sequence: CDR1 SNHLY, CDR2 FYNNEI.

The V gene is TRBV5-1, the J gene TRBJ1-1; D gene uncertain. The CDR3 covers 13 residues. V shed 0 bases and J shed 3 bases, with 6 bases lying between them. CDR1 and CDR2 (germline): SGHRS, YFSETQ. The CDR3 sequence is CASSLATDTEAFF. CDR3 nucleotides: TGCGCCAGCAGCTTGGCCACAGACACTGAAGCTTTCTTT.

The V gene is TRBV7-8, the J gene TRBJ1-6; weak D call: TRBD1 (6 bases). V was trimmed by 2 bases and J by 9 bases, leaving 11 bases between them. The CDR3 runs to 14 residues. Per germline, CDR1 SGHVS and CDR2 FQNEAQ. The CDR3 is CASSLPGVGSPLHF. CDR3 sequence (DNA): TGTGCCAGCAGCTTACCAGGGGTAGGTTCACCCCTCCACTTT.

The rearrangement joins TRBV9 to TRBJ2-1; weak D call: TRBD2 (6 bases). CDR1 and CDR2 from the germline V gene are SGDLS and YYNGEE. Trimming cost V 3 bases and J 3 bases, with 13 bases left between them. The CDR3 is 15 amino acids. Written as DNA, the CDR3 is TGTGCCAGCAGCGCGCATATAGCGGACTACAATGAGCAGTTCTTC. It translates to CASSAHIADYNEQFF.

This clone has at least ten counts. The rearrangement links TRBV19 to TRBJ2-3; possible D gene TRBD2, 6 bases. V lost 4 bases, J lost 5 bases, and 19 bases lay in between. Germline loops: CDR1 LNHDA, CDR2 SQIVND (reference sequence). The CDR3 is 16 amino acids. The chain's CDR3 is CASSRMVAGGQDTQYF. CDR3 coding DNA: TGTGCCAGTAGTAGGATGGTAGCCGGAGGGCAAGATACGCAGTATTTT.

V usage is TRBV12-5 and J usage is TRBJ1-1, with D perhaps matching TRBD1 (6 bases). V lost 8 bases to trimming and J lost 7 bases, with 20 bases between them. The germline CDR1 and CDR2 sequences are LGHNT and FRNRAP. The CDR3 loop spans 14 amino acids. DNA for the CDR3: TGTGCTAGTCCCTTGCTACCCCCCAGGGGTGAAGCTTTCTTT. Translation: CASPLLPPRGEAFF.

The rearrangement links TRBV28 to TRBJ1-5; tentatively, D is TRBD1 (6 bases). The V and J ends lost 3 bases and 5 bases respectively, with 8 bases between them. Germline CDR1 is MDHEN and CDR2 is SYDVKM. The CDR3 is made up of 13 amino acids. CDR3 sequence: CASSLGGHQPQHF. DNA for the CDR3: TGTGCCAGCAGTTTGGGGGGGCATCAGCCCCAGCATTTT.

This clone was seen a few times. This chain connects TRBV19 to TRBJ2-2; D is ambiguous. Germline CDR1 LNHDA, CDR2 SQIVND (reference sequence). The CDR3 has 15 residues. V was clipped by 5 bases and J by 7 bases, with 17 bases between them. The CDR3 protein is CASSLATSAIGELFF. DNA of the CDR3: TGTGCCAGTAGTCTCGCCACGAGTGCGATCGGGGAGCTGTTTTTT.

The chain uses TRBV2 and TRBJ1-1; 12 bases fit TRBD1. From germline, CDR1 is SNHLY and CDR2 FYNNEI. This CDR3 is built from 17 residues. J lost 5 bases, V lost 4 bases, and 11 bases had no gene match. This chain's CDR3 is CASSASGTGGSWTEAFF. The CDR3 DNA is TGTGCCAGCAGTGCTTCCGGGACAGGGGGCTCATGGACTGAAGCTTTCTTT.

This sequence joins TRBV5-1 and TRBJ2-1; possible D gene TRBD2, 6 bases. Germline V gene data show CDR1 as SGHRS and CDR2 as YFSETQ. With 4 bases removed from V and 2 bases from J, the gap between germline ends came to 10 bases. The CDR3 is made up of 14 amino acids. In nucleotides, the CDR3 is TGCGCCAGCAGCGCCGGGACTCCCTACAATGAGCAGTTCTTC. It codes for CASSAGTPYNEQFF.

This clone was counted at least ten times. This rearrangement joins TRBV6-2 or TRBV6-3 to TRBJ2-1; TRBD2 aligns across 8 bases. Germline CDR1 MNHEY, CDR2 SVGEGT. V trimming: 4 bases; J trimming: 2 bases; junction bases outside the gene matches: 10. The CDR3 extends over 17 amino acids. CDR3 residues: CASSSLSGRIPYNEQFF. CDR3 nucleotide sequence: TGTGCCAGCAGTTCTCTAAGCGGGAGAATCCCCTACAATGAGCAGTTCTTC.

The chain couples TRBV3-1 (or the pseudogene TRBV3-2) to TRBJ1-4, with a tentative D call TRBD1 (6 bases). The CDR3 consists of 15 residues. V lost 2 bases to trimming and J lost 3 bases, with 10 bases between them. The germline V gene has CDR1 LGHDT and CDR2 YNNKEL (reference sequence). CDR3 bases: TGTGCCAGCAGCCAACAGGGGACCCCTAATGAAAAACTGTTTTTT. Translating it yields CASSQQGTPNEKLFF.

The chain has TRBV10-3 and TRBJ2-1; a weak D match, TRBD1 (6 bases). Trimming removed 6 bases from V and 5 bases from J, with 8 bases in between. The CDR3 is made up of 12 amino acids. Germline assignment: CDR1 ENHRY and CDR2 SYGVKD. CDR3 protein: CAIRDSDNEQFF. As DNA, the CDR3 is TGTGCCATCAGGGACAGCGACAATGAGCAGTTCTTC.

This rearrangement joins TRBV4-1 to TRBJ2-5; 8 positions match TRBD1. Germline CDR1 MGHRA, CDR2 YSYEKL. CDR3 length: 15 amino acids. The J segment lost 1 base and the V segment lost 3 bases, leaving 4 bases of the junction unmatched. The CDR3 DNA is TGCGCCAGCAGCCATTTGGGACAGGTCCAAGAGACCCAGTACTTC. Translating it yields CASSHLGQVQETQYF.

There are a few counts of this clone. This chain connects TRBV18 to TRBJ1-1, with TRBD1 identical over 9 bases. The CDR3 is 14 amino acids. Germline CDR1 and CDR2: KGHSH and LQKENI. The trim removed 5 bases at V and 1 base at J, leaving 2 bases unmatched. The CDR3 region is CASSSGQGNTEAFF. The DNA of the CDR3 is TGTGCCAGCTCATCGGGACAGGGGAACACTGAAGCTTTCTTT.

V usage is TRBV10-3 and J usage is TRBJ2-3; 13 positions agree with TRBD2. This CDR3 comprises 15 residues. From germline, CDR1 is ENHRY and CDR2 SYGVKD. The ends lost 4 bases at V and 4 bases at J; junction bases unmatched: 2. As DNA, the CDR3 is TGTGCCATCAGTGGGACTAGCGGGAGATCAGATACGCAGTATTTT. This encodes CAISGTSGRSDTQYF.

The chain has TRBV18 and TRBJ2-5; 13 bases map to TRBD2. CDR1 and CDR2 from the germline V gene are KGHSH and LQKENI. The CDR3 loop spans 18 amino acids. After removal of 3 bases from V and 2 bases from J, the junction contained 9 bases not matched to a gene. The CDR3 loop reads CASSPLPGLAGRQETQYF. The DNA for the CDR3 is TGTGCCAGCTCACCGCTACCGGGACTAGCGGGAAGGCAAGAGACCCAGTACTTC.

This clone was detected only a few times. V gene TRBV5-8 combines with J gene TRBJ1-6; D possibly corresponds to TRBD1 (5 bases). Germline loops: CDR1 SGHTS, CDR2 YDEGEE. This CDR3 has 15 amino acids. V lost 0 bases to trimming and J lost 5 bases, with 9 bases between them. CDR3 DNA sequence: TGTGCCAGCAGCTTGGGGGGCTCTAATAATTCACCCCTCCACTTT. Its translation is CASSLGGSNNSPLHF.

This clone has only one observation. The chain couples TRBV5-6 to TRBJ2-2; D gene ambiguous. V gave up 2 bases and J gave up 7 bases, with 6 bases separating them. The germline CDR1 and CDR2 sequences are SGHDT and YYEEEE. The CDR3 contains 12 residues. The CDR3 nucleotides are TGTGCCAGCAGCTTCTCCCTCGGGGAGCTGTTTTTT. Translating it yields CASSFSLGELFF.

The J gene is TRBJ1-6, the V gene TRBV6-5; D not certain. This CDR3 has 13 residues. Trimming removed 10 bases at V and 7 bases at J, with 14 bases between. Per germline, CDR1 MNHEY and CDR2 SVGAGI. In nucleotides, the CDR3 is TGTGCCACCTCGAGACTCACAAATTCACCCCTCCACTTT. Protein product: CATSRLTNSPLHF.

The chain joins TRBV5-1 to TRBJ1-5; D possibly corresponds to TRBD1 (5 bases). Germline assignment: CDR1 SGHRS and CDR2 YFSETQ. With 3 bases removed from V and 5 bases from J, the gap between germline ends came to 15 bases. CDR3 length: 15 residues. CDR3 in amino acids: CASSSEGRVDQPQHF. CDR3 nucleotides: TGCGCCAGCAGCTCGGAGGGCAGGGTCGATCAGCCCCAGCATTTT.

V gene TRBV5-4 combines with J gene TRBJ2-3; a weak D match, TRBD1 (6 bases). The germline CDR1 and CDR2 sequences are SGHNT and YYREEE (reference sequence). The CDR3 covers 15 residues. V lost 2 bases to trimming and J lost 5 bases, with 15 bases between them. In nucleotides, the CDR3 is TGTGCCAGCAGCTTCGCCCACAGGGACGGAGATACGCAGTATTTT. It encodes CASSFAHRDGDTQYF.

J is TRBJ2-1 and V is TRBV7-2; 11 bases match TRBD2. The CDR3 has 15 residues. V shed 5 bases, J shed 4 bases, and the junction held 4 bases outside the gene matches. Germline V gene lookup returns CDR1 SGHTA and CDR2 FQGNSA. The CDR3: CASSPTSGAYNEQFF. CDR3 nucleotides: TGTGCCAGCAGCCCGACTAGCGGGGCTTACAATGAGCAGTTCTTC.

In DNA form, the CDR3 reads TGTGCCAGCAGGACAGGGGGTGGCCATGGCTACACCTTC. Its protein product is CASRTGGGHGYTF. The chain combines TRBV12-3 or TRBV12-4 with TRBJ1-2; 9 bases line up with TRBD1. V gave up 6 bases and J gave up 6 bases; unmatched junction bases: 5. CDR3 length: 13 amino acids.

The chain carries TRBV15 and TRBJ2-7; 7 nucleotides line up with TRBD2. Germline CDR1 and CDR2: LNHNV and YYDKDF (reference sequence). The CDR3 spans 16 residues. Trimming at V came to 4 bases and at J to 2 bases, leaving 11 bases not matched to a gene. CDR3 nucleotide sequence: TGTGCCACCAGCATTCACCCCGGGACTACTACCTACGAGCAGTACTTC. Protein: CATSIHPGTTTYEQYF. Full variable domain (outside the CDR3, taken from reference TRBV15 and TRBJ2-7): DAMVIQNPRYQVTQFGKPVTLSCSQTLNHNVMYWYQQKSSQAPKLLFHYYDKDFNNEADTPDNFQSRRPNTSFCFLDIRSPGLGDTAMYLCATSIHPGTTTYEQYFGPGTRLTVT.

CDR3 loop: CASRIGEVNQPQHF. The CDR3 nucleotides are TGTGCCAGTAGGATCGGGGAGGTCAATCAGCCCCAGCATTTT. The chain links TRBV19 to TRBJ1-5; D gene unclear. Germline lookup yields CDR1 LNHDA and CDR2 SQIVND (reference sequence). Trimming removed 6 bases from V and 3 bases from J, with 12 bases in between. The CDR3 loop spans 14 amino acids.